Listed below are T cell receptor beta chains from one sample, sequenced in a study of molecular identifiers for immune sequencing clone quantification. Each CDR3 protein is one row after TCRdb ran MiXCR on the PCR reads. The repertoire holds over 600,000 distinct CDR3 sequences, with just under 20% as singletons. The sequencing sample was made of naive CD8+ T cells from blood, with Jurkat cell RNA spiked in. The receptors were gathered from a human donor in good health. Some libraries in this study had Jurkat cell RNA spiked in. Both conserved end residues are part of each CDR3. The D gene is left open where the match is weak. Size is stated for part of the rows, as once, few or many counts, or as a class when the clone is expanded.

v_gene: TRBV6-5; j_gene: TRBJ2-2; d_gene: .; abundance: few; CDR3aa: CASSYGQGNTGELFF; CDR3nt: TGTGCCAGCAGTTACGGTCAGGGGAACACCGGGGAGCTGTTTTTT
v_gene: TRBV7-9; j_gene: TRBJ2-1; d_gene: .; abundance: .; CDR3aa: CASSLGLTNYNEQFF; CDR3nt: TGTGCCAGCAGCTTAGGTCTGACTAACTACAATGAGCAGTTCTTC
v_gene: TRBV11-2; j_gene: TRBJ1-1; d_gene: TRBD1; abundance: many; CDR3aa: CASSLWTGHTEAFF; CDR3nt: TGTGCCAGCAGCTTATGGACAGGGCACACTGAAGCTTTCTTT
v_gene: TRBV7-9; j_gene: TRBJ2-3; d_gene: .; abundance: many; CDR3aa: CASSQIDVRSTDTQYF; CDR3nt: TGTGCCAGCAGCCAAATAGATGTCCGGAGCACAGATACGCAGTATTTT
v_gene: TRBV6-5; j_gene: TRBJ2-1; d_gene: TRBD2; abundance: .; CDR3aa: CASGFLAGGIDEQFF; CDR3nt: TGTGCCAGCGGTTTCCTAGCGGGAGGTATAGATGAGCAGTTCTTC
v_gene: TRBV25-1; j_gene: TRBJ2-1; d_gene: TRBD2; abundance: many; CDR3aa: CASSGVAGGSYNEQFF; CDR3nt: TGTGCCAGCAGTGGGGTAGCGGGGGGCTCCTACAATGAGCAGTTCTTC
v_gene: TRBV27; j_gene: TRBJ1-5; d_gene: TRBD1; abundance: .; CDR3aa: CASSWTGDSQPQHF; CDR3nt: TGTGCCAGCAGTTGGACAGGGGATAGTCAGCCCCAGCATTTT
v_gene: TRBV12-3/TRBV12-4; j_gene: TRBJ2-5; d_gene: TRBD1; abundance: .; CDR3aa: CASSSASTGKTQYF; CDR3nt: TGTGCCAGCAGTTCCGCCTCGACAGGGAAGACCCAGTACTTC
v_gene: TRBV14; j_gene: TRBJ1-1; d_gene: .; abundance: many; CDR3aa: CASSRENTEAFF; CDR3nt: TGTGCCAGCAGCCGGGAGAACACTGAAGCTTTCTTT
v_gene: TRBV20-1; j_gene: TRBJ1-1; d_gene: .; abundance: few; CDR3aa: CSASWGRTHGGTEAFF; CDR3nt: TGCAGTGCCAGTTGGGGCAGAACCCACGGTGGCACTGAAGCTTTCTTT
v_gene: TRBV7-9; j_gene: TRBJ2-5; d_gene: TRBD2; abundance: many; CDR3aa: CASSLGVASGSSETQYF; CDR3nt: TGTGCCAGCAGCTTAGGGGTGGCTAGCGGGAGTTCGGAGACCCAGTACTTC
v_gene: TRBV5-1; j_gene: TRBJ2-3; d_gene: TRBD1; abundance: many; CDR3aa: CASSAKNLGTGRTDTQYF; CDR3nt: TGCGCCAGCAGCGCAAAAAACCTAGGGACAGGGCGCACAGATACGCAGTATTTT
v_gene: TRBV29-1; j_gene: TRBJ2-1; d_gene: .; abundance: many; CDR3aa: CSVAGVGYNEQFF; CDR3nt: TGCAGCGTTGCGGGAGTGGGTTACAATGAGCAGTTCTTC
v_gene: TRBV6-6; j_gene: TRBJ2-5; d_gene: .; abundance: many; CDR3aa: CASINSGPRYQETQYF; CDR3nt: TGTGCCAGCATCAACTCGGGGCCACGGTACCAAGAGACCCAGTACTTC
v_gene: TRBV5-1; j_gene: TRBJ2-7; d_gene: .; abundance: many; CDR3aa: CASRQGSSYEQYF; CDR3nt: TGCGCCAGCAGACAGGGCAGCTCCTACGAGCAGTACTTC
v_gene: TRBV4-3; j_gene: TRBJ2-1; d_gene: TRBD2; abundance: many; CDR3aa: CASSQELAGFYNEQFF; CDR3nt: TGCGCCAGCAGCCAAGAGCTAGCGGGATTCTACAATGAGCAGTTCTTC
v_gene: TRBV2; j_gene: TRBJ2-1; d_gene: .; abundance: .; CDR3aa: CASSLGRRENEQSF; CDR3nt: TGTGCCAGCAGTTTGGGGCGCCGTGAAAATGAGCAGTCCTTC
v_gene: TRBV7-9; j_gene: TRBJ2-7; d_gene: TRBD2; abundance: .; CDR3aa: CASSWGEGQYF; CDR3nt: TGTGCCAGCAGCTGGGGGGAGGGGCAGTACTTC
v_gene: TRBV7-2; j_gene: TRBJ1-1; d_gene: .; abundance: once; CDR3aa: CASSLGVGGLNTEAFF; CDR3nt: TGCGCCAGCAGCTTAGGGGTAGGGGGACTGAACACTGAAGCTTTCTTT